Only one count was recorded for the clone carrying this T cell receptor (beta chain). The repertoire was sequenced with immunoSEQ multiplex PCR; TCRdb's copy has only in-frame clones and lacks some. In the table there are approximately 640,000 clones, about two thirds of which are singletons. CDR3 length equals 15 residues. Trimming took 5 bases from V and 2 from J; bases not matched to a gene: 5. The germline V gene has CDR1 MNHEY and CDR2 SMNVEV (reference sequence). Researchers partitioned CD4+ cells into CD45RA+ naive and CD45RA-negative memory subsets. The entry originates in a study of shared clonotypes between healthy human individuals.

The sequenced material came from memory CD4+ T cells sorted from blood. Stated subset: CD45RA-negative fraction. V is TRBV27 and J is TRBJ2-3; TRBD2 agrees at 9 bases. The origin of this receptor is a woman in her 30s in good health. CDR3 bases: TGTGCCAGCAGTCGGACTAGCGCCTTCACAGATACGCAGTATTTT. This translates into CASSRTSAFTDTQYF.